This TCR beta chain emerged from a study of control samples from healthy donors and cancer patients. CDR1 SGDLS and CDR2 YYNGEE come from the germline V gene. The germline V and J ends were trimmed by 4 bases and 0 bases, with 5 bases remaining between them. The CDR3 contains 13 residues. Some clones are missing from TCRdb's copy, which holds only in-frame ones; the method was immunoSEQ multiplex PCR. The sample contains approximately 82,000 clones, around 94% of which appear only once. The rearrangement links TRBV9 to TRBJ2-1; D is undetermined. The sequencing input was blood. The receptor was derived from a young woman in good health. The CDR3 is CASSPLSYNEQFF. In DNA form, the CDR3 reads TGTGCCAGCAGCCCCCTCTCCTACAATGAGCAGTTCTTC. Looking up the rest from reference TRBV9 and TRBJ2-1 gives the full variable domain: DSGVTQTPKHLITATGQRVTLRCSPRSGDLSVYWYQQSLDQGLQFLIQYYNGEERAKGNILERFSAQQFPDLHSELNLSSLELGDSALYFCASSPLSYNEQFFGPGTRLTVL.